This T cell receptor (beta chain) was identified in a study of blood T cell repertoires in COVID-19. Sequencing used immunoSEQ multiplex PCR; TCRdb keeps in-frame clones, though not all of them. The repertoire has roughly 150,000 clones, 80% to 90% of them found once; the top ten carry around 2%. This CDR3 comprises 16 residues. CDR1 SQVTM and CDR2 ANQGSEA come from the germline V gene. The V and J ends lost 3 bases and 4 bases, in that order; junction bases with no gene match: 11. The V gene is TRBV29-1, the J gene TRBJ2-3, with 9 nucleotides matching TRBD1. The origin of this receptor is a woman aged 80 or over with acute or convalescent COVID-19. Source material: peripheral blood. The CDR3 loop reads CSVEGSWDRASDTQYF. The CDR3 DNA reads TGCAGCGTTGAGGGGTCCTGGGACAGGGCATCAGATACGCAGTATTTT.